This TCR beta chain appears in the sequencing data of a study of tumor-infiltrating lymphocytes in localized non-small cell lung cancer. On the study more broadly: Tumor tissue and non-adjacent uninvolved lung came from each patient.

Comment on this clone: Its antigen is undetermined.

Germline V gene sequence: CDR1 LNHDA, CDR2 SQIVND (reference sequence). The V and J ends lost 5 bases and 0 bases respectively, with 24 bases between them. There are 19 residues in the CDR3. Profiling relied on immunoSEQ multiplex PCR, and the TCRdb table lists in-frame clones only, not all of them. The table lists about 12,000 clones, approximately 70% of them singletons. Study findings and constraints: Not all patients were TCR sequenced, owing to tissue quantity.

The chain links TRBV19 to TRBJ2-3; D not resolved. Sequencing used uninvolved lung tissue not adjacent to the tumor. This TCR came from a human donor with non-small cell lung cancer. CDR3 sequence (DNA): TGTGCCAGTAGTCCATACCCCGCCCTTTCTTATAGGAGCACAGATACGCAGTATTTT. Its translation is CASSPYPALSYRSTDTQYF.